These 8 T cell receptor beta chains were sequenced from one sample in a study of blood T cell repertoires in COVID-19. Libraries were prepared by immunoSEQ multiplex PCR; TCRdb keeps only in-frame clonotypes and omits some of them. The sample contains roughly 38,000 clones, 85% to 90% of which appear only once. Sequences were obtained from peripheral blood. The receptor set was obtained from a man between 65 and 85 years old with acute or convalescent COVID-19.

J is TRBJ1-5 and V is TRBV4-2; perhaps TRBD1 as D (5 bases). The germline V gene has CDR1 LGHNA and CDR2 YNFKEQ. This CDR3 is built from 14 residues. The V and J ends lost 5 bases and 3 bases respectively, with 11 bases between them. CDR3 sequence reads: CASSAGGTNQPQHF. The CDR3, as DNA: TGTGCCAGCAGCGCCGGGGGGACCAATCAGCCCCAGCATTTT.

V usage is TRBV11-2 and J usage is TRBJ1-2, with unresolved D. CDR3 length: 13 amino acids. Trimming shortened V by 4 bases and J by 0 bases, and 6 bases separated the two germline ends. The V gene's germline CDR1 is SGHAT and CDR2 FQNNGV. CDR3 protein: CASSSLTNYGYTF. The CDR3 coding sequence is TGTGCCAGCAGCTCTTTAACTAACTATGGCTACACCTTC.

CDR3 nucleotide sequence: TGTGCCAGCAGCTTGAACGGGAATCAGCCCCAGCATTTT. Translation: CASSLNGNQPQHF. This chain uses TRBV11-1 with TRBJ1-5; D uncertain. CDR1 is SGHAT, CDR2 FQDESV, per germline (reference sequence). CDR3 length: 13 amino acids. Trimming shortened V by 3 bases and J by 4 bases, and 7 bases separated the two germline ends.

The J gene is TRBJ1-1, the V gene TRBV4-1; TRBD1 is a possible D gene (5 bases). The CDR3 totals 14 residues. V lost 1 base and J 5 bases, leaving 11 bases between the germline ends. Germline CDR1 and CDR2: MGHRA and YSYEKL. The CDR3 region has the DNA TGCGCCAGCAGCCAAGTGGGGGGACGGACTGAAGCTTTCTTT. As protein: CASSQVGGRTEAFF.

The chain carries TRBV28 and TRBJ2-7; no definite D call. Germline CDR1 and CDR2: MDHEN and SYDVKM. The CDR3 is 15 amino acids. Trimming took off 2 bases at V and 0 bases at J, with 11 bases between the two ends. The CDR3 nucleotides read TGTGCCAGCAGTTTACAGCCTCCTAGCTCCTACGAGCAGTACTTC. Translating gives CASSLQPPSSYEQYF.

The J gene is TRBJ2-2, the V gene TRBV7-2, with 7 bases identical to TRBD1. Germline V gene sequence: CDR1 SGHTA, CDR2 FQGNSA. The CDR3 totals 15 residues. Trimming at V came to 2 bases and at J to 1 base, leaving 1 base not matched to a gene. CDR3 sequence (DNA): TGTGCCAGCAGCTTAAACAGGGGGAACACCGGGGAGCTGTTTTTT. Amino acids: CASSLNRGNTGELFF.

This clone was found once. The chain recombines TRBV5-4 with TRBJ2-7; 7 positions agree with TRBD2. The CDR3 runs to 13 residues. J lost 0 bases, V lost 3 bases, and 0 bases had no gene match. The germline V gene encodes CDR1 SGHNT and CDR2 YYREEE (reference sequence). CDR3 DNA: TGTGCCAGCAGCTGGACTAGCTCCTACGAGCAGTACTTC. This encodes CASSWTSSYEQYF.

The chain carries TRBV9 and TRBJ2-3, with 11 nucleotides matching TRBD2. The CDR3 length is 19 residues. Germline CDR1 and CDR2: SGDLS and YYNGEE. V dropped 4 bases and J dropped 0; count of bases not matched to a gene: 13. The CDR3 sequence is CASSLTGLAAITSTDTQYF. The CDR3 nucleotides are TGTGCCAGCAGCCTTACGGGACTAGCGGCCATCACTAGCACAGATACGCAGTATTTT.